Below, 3 T cell receptor beta chains from the same sample are listed, as sequenced in a study of T cell repertoires in cytomegalovirus infection. TCRdb ran MiXCR on the reads and lists one entry per CDR3 protein. This table has about 490,000 distinct CDR3 sequences, approximately 11% appearing once. The sample taken for sequencing was PBMCs. The origin of the receptors is a human donor in good health (CMV status not recorded). Some clones in this sample may be carry-over from other donors' samples.

This clonotype was detected many times. The chain couples TRBV11-2 to TRBJ2-7; D is possibly TRBD1 (6 bases). This CDR3 is 13 amino acids long. Germline V gene data show CDR1 as SGHAT and CDR2 as FQNNGV. The V end lost 2 bases, the J end lost 12 bases, and 17 bases lay between the germline ends. The CDR3 loop reads CASSLMGAKQPYF. CDR3 nucleotide sequence: TGTGCCAGCAGCTTAATGGGGGCGAAACAACCGTACTTC.

This clonotype was seen repeatedly, ten times or more. V and J are TRBV20-1 and TRBJ1-2; possible D gene TRBD1, 5 bases. The ends were cut back, 4 bases at V and 3 bases at J, with 15 bases in the middle. In germline, CDR1 is DFQATT, CDR2 SNEGSKA (reference sequence). This CDR3 has 14 amino acids. DNA of the CDR3: TGCAGTGCTACCGGGGGGGTCAGGGACTATGGCTACACCTTC. Protein: CSATGGVRDYGYTF.

The rearrangement links TRBV6-2 or TRBV6-3 to TRBJ2-6; D gene ambiguous. Trimming removed 3 bases at V and 12 bases at J, with 12 bases between. Germline V gene data show CDR1 as MNHEY and CDR2 as SVGEGT. The CDR3 has 13 residues. The CDR3 DNA is TGTGCCAGCAGTTATGGGCAGCTCTCCGTCCTGACTTTC. It specifies CASSYGQLSVLTF.